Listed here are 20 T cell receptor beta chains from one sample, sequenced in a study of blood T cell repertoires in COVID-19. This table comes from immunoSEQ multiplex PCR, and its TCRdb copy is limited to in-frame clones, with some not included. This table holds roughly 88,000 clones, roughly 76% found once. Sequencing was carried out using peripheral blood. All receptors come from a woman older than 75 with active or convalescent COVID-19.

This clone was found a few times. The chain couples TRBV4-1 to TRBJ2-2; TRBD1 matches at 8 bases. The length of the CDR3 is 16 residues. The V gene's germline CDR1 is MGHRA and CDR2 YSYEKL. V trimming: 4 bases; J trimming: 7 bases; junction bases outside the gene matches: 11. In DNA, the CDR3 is TGCGCCAGCAGCCTGATCGGACAGGGAGGAGGCGGGGAGCTGTTTTTT. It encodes CASSLIGQGGGGELFF.

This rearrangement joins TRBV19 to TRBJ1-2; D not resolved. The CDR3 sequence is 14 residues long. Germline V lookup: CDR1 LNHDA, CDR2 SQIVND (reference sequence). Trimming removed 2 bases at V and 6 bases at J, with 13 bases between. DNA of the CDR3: TGTGCCAGTAGTATAACGGGCGGGCGGCATGGCTACACCTTC. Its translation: CASSITGGRHGYTF.

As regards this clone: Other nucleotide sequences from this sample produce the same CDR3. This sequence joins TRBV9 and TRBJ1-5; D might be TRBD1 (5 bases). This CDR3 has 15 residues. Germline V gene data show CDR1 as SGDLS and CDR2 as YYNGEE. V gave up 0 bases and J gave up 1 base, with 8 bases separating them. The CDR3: CASSVGDSSNQPQHF. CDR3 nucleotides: TGTGCCAGCAGCGTAGGAGACAGCAGCAATCAGCCCCAGCATTTT.

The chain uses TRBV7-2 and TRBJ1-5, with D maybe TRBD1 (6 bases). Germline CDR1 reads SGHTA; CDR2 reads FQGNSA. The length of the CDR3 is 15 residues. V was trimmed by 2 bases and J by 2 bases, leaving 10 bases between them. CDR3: CASSLIGGGNQPQHF. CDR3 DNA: TGTGCCAGCAGCTTAATAGGGGGGGGCAATCAGCCCCAGCATTTT.

The CDR3 sequence: CASSPLAPETQYF. Here the CDR3 DNA reads TGTGCCAGCAGCCCCCTAGCGCCAGAGACCCAGTACTTC. The chain is built from TRBV7-2 and TRBJ2-5; D is possibly TRBD2 (6 bases). V shed 5 bases and J shed 4 bases, with 11 bases lying between them. The CDR3 is 13 residues long. Germline-derived CDR1 and CDR2 are SGHTA and FQGNSA. The full variable domain, completed using reference TRBV7-2 and TRBJ2-5, is GAGVSQSPSNKVTEKGKDVELRCDPISGHTALYWYRQSLGQGLEFLIYFQGNSAPDKSGLPSDRFSAERTGGSVSTLTIQRTQQEDSAVYLCASSPLAPETQYFGPGTRLLVL.

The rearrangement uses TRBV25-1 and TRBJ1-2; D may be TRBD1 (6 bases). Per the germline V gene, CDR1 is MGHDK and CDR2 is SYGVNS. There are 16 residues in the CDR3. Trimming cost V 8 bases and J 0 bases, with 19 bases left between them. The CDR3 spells CASGARTGRANYGYTF. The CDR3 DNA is TGTGCCAGCGGCGCGAGAACAGGGAGAGCTAACTATGGCTACACCTTC.

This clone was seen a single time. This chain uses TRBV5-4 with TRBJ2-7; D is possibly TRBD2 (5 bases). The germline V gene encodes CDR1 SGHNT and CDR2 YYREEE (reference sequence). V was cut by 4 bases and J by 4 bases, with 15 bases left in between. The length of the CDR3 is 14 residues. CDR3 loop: CASSPAPDLYEQYF. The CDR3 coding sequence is TGTGCCAGCAGCCCAGCCCCGGACTTATACGAGCAGTACTTC. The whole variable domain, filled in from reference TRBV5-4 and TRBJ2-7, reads ETGVTQSPTHLIKTRGQQVTLRCSSQSGHNTVSWYQQALGQGPQFIFQYYREEENGRGNFPPRFSGLQFPNYSSELNVNALELDDSALYLCASSPAPDLYEQYFGPGTRLTVT.

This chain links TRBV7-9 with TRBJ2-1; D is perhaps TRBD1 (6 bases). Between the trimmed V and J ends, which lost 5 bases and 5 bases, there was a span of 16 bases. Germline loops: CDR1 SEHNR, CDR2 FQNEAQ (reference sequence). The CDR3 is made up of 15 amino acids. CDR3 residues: CASSKDRTFDNEQFF. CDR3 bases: TGTGCCAGCAGCAAGGACAGAACGTTCGACAATGAGCAGTTCTTC. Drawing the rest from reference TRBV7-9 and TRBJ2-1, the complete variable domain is DTGVSQNPRHKITKRGQNVTFRCDPISEHNRLYWYRQTLGQGPEFLTYFQNEAQLEKSRLLSDRFSAERPKGSFSTLEIQRTEQGDSAMYLCASSKDRTFDNEQFFGPGTRLTVL.

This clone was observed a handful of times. This CDR3 reads CASSSGTNSSPLHF. The CDR3 nucleotides are TGCGCCAGCAGCTCCGGGACAAACTCTTCACCCCTCCACTTT. The chain has TRBV5-1 and TRBJ1-6, with D maybe TRBD1 (6 bases). CDR3 length: 14 amino acids. With 3 bases removed from V and 9 bases from J, the gap between germline ends came to 13 bases. Germline assignment: CDR1 SGHRS and CDR2 YFSETQ.

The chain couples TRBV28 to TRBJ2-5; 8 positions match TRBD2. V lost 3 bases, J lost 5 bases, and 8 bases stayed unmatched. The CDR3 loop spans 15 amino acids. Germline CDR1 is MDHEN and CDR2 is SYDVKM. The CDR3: CASSFGLAGLETQYF. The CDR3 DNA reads TGTGCCAGCAGTTTCGGGCTAGCGGGTTTGGAGACCCAGTACTTC.

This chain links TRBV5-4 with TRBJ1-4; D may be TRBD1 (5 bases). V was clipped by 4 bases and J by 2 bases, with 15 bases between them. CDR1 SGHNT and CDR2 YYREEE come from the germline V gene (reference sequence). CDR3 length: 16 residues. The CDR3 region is CASSTPTGGTNEKLFF. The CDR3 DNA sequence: TGTGCCAGCAGCACACCCACGGGGGGTACTAATGAAAAACTGTTTTTT.

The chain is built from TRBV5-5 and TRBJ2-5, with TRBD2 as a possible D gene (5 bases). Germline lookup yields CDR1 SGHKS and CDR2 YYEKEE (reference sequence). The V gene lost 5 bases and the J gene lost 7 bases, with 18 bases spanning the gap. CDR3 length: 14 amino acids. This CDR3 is CASRMWSAEGTQYF. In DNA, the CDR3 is TGTGCCAGCAGGATGTGGTCGGCCGAGGGGACCCAGTACTTC.

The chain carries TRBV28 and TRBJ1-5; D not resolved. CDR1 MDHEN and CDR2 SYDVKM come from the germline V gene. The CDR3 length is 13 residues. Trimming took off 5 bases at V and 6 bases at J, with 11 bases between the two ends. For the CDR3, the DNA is TGTGCCAGCAGTAAACCTTCCAGTCAGCCCCAGCATTTT. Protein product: CASSKPSSQPQHF.

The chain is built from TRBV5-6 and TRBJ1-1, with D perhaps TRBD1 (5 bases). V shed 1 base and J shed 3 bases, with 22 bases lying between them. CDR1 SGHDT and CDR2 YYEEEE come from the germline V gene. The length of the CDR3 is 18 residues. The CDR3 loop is CASSLLVGALPRDTEAFF. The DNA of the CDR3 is TGTGCCAGCAGCTTGCTTGTAGGGGCACTTCCCAGGGACACTGAAGCTTTCTTT.

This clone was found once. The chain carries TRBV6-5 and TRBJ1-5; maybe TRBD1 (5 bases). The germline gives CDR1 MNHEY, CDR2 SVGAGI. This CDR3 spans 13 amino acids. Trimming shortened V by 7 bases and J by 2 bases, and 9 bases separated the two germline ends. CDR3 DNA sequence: TGTGCCAGCACAGGGTGGGGCAATCAGCCCCAGCATTTT. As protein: CASTGWGNQPQHF.

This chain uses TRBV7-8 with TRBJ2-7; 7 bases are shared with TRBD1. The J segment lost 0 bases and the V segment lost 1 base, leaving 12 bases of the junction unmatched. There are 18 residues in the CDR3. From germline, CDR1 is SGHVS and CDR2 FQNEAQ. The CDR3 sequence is CASSLVSYRTGSSYEQYF. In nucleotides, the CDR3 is TGTGCCAGCAGCTTAGTATCCTATAGGACAGGTAGCTCCTACGAGCAGTACTTC.

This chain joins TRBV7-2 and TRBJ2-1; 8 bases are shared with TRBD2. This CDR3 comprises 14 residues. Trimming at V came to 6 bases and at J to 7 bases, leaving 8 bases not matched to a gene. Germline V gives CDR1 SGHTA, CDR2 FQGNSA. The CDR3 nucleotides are TGTGCCAGCAGTACCACTAGCGGCAGAAATGAGCAGTTCTTC. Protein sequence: CASSTTSGRNEQFF.

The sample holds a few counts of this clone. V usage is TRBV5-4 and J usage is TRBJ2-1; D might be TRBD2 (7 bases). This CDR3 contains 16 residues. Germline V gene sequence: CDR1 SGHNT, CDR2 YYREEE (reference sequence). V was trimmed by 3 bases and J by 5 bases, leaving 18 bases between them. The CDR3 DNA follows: TGTGCCAGCAGCTACGCCCCGGGGGGCGGGGACAATGAGCAGTTCTTC. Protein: CASSYAPGGGDNEQFF.

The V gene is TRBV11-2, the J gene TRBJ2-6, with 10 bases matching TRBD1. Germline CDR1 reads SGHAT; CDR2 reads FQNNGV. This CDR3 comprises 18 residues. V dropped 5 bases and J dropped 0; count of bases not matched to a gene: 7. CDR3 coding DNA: TGTGCCAGCAGCCAAGGACAGGGGGTTGTCTCTGGGGCCAACGTCCTGACTTTC. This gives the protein CASSQGQGVVSGANVLTF.

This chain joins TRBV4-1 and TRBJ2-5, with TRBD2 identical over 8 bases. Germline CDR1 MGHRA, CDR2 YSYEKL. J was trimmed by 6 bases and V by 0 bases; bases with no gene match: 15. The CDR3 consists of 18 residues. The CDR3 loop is CASSQESRGASGQKTQYF. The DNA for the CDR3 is TGCGCCAGCAGCCAAGAGTCCCGGGGCGCTAGCGGGCAAAAGACCCAGTACTTC.